Below, 5 T cell receptor beta chains from the same sample are listed, as sequenced in a study of patients and donors after allogeneic stem cell transplantation. TCRdb called the RT-PCR reads again in MiXCR, with one record for every CDR3 protein. The data hold about a million distinct CDR3 sequences, with more than 15% observed a single time. The sequencing input was blood, either unsorted or a sorted T cell fraction (not recorded which). Source of these receptors: a human donor who was either an allogeneic HSCT recipient or a stem cell or donor lymphocyte infusion donor (not recorded which). It is not recorded whose cells these are; they may come from a transplant donor.

This chain links TRBV7-2 with TRBJ1-2; perhaps TRBD1 as D (5 bases). The CDR3 sequence is 15 residues long. CDR1 and CDR2 from the germline V gene are SGHTA and FQGNSA. Trimming took off 5 bases at V and 5 bases at J, with 18 bases between the two ends. CDR3 region: CASSPPDDSPYGYTF. The CDR3 nucleotides are TGTGCCAGCAGCCCGCCCGACGACAGCCCGTATGGCTACACCTTC.

This clonotype was counted between two and nine times. The CDR3 nucleotides read TGTGCCACCCAGGCTCGTAGCAATCAGCCCCAGCATTTT. This gives the protein CATQARSNQPQHF. The chain carries TRBV24-1 and TRBJ1-5; no clear D gene. CDR1 and CDR2 from the germline V gene are KGHDR and SFDVKD. Between the trimmed V and J ends, which lost 9 bases and 0 bases, there was a span of 8 bases. The CDR3 runs 13 residues.

J is TRBJ2-5 and V is TRBV4-3, with TRBD1 matching 8 bases. The V and J ends lost 4 bases and 5 bases, in that order; junction bases with no gene match: 12. Germline V gene sequence: CDR1 LGHNA, CDR2 YSLEER. The CDR3 has 16 amino acids. The CDR3 sequence: CASSPTWTGSHETQYF. The CDR3 region has the DNA TGCGCCAGCAGCCCAACTTGGACAGGGAGTCACGAGACCCAGTACTTC.

The CDR3 loop reads CSAPPPLAEYQETQYF. The CDR3 DNA follows: TGCAGTGCTCCCCCACCACTAGCGGAGTACCAAGAGACCCAGTACTTC. V and J are TRBV20-1 and TRBJ2-5; 8 bases fit TRBD2. Trimming cost V 5 bases and J 0 bases; bases outside gene matches: 11. The CDR3 runs 16 residues. CDR1 is DFQATT and CDR2 is SNEGSKA in the germline V gene (reference sequence).

This clonotype has more than one count but fewer than ten. The chain employs TRBV29-1 and TRBJ2-3; D not certain. Trimming cost V 4 bases and J 0 bases, with 8 bases left between them. This CDR3 spans 13 amino acids. CDR1 and CDR2 from the germline V gene are SQVTM and ANQGSEA. The CDR3 coding sequence is TGCAGCGTTGTTCGTCCGAGCACAGATACGCAGTATTTT. Protein sequence: CSVVRPSTDTQYF.